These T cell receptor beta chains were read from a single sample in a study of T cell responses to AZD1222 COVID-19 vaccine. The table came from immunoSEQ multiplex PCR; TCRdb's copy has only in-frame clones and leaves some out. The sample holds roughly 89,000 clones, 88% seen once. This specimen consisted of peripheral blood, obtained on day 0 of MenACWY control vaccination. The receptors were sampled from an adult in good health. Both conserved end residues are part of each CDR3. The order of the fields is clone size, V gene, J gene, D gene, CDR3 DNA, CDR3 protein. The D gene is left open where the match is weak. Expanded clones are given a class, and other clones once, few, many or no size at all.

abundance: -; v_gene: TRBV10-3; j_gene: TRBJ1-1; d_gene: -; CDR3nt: TGTGCCATCAGGGGGCCGATGAACACTGAAGCTTTCTTT; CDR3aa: CAIRGPMNTEAFF
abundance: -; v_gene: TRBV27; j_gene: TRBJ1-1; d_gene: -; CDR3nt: TGTGCCAGCAGCGGCGTCAGGGCTGGCGCTTTCTTT; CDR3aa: CASSGVRAGAFF
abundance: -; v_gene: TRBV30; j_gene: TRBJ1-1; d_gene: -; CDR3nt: TGTGCCTGGAGACGCTGGGGGTTGAGAACTGAAGCTTTCTTT; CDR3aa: CAWRRWGLRTEAFF
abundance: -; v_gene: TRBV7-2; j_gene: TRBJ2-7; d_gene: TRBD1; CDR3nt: TGTGCCAGCAGCCGGGACAGACCCTACGAGCAGTACTTC; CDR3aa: CASSRDRPYEQYF
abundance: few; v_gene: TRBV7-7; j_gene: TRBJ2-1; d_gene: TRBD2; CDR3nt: TGTGCCAGCAGCTTAGACGGCTCTCGGGCTAGCGGAAAGTTCTTC; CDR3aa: CASSLDGSRASGKFF
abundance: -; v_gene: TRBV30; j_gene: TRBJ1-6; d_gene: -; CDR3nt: TGTGCCTGGAGTTCGCACGGGCGCAATTCACCCCTCCACTTT; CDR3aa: CAWSSHGRNSPLHF
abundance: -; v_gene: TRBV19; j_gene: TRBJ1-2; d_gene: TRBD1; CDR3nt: TGTGCCAGTAGTCAACACCGGGACAGCTTATATGGGTTCTATGGCTACACCTTC; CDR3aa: CASSQHRDSLYGFYGYTF
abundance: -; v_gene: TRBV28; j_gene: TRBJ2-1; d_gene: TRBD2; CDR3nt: TGTGCCAGCAGTTTATTGGGGGGTCGAGGCGGGAGTGAGCAGTTCTTC; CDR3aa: CASSLLGGRGGSEQFF
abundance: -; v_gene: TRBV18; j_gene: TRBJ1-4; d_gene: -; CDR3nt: TGTGCCAGCTCCCCCGATGACGGCCTGTTTTTT; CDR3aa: CASSPDDGLFF
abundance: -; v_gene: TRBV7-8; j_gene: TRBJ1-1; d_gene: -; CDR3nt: TGTGCCAGCAGCATGACAGAAATAACTGAAGCTTTCTTT; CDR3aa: CASSMTEITEAFF
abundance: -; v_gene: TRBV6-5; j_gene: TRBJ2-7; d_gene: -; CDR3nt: TGTGCCAGCACACAGAGATCCTACGAGCAGTACTTC; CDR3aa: CASTQRSYEQYF
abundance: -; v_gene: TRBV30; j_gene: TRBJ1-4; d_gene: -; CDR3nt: TGTGCCTGGAGGGCAACAGGATTTCCTAATGAAAAACTGTTTTTT; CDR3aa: CAWRATGFPNEKLFF
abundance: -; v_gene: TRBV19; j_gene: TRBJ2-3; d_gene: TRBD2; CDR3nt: TGTGCCAGTAGTATGTTTGTTTCTAGCGGGAGCTCAGATACGCAGTATTTT; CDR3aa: CASSMFVSSGSSDTQYF
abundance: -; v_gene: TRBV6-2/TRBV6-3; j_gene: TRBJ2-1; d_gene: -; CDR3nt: TGTGCCAGCAGTTTCTCGTGGGAACGAGGAGAGCAGTTCTTC; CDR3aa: CASSFSWERGEQFF
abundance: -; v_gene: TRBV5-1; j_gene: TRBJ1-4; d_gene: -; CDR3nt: TGCGCCAGCAGTCCCCTGGGGGTGGCCTATGAAAAACTGTTTTTT; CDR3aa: CASSPLGVAYEKLFF
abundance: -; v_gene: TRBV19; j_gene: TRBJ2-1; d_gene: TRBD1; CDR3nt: TGTGCCAGTAGTACCGGGACAGGGGGAGGTATTGAGCAGTTCTTC; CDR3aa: CASSTGTGGGIEQFF
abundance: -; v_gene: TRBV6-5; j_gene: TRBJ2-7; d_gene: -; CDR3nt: TGTGCCAGCAGCAAGCGGAGGTCCTACGAGCAGTACTTC; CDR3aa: CASSKRRSYEQYF
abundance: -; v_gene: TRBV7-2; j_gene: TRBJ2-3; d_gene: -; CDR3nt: TGTGCCAGCAGCCCAATAGCGGACTCCACGGCAGATACGCAGTATTTT; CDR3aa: CASSPIADSTADTQYF
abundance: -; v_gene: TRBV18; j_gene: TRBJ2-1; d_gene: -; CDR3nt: TGTGCCAGCGGTCACAAAGGCCAGACGTTCTCCTACAATGAGCAGTTCTTC; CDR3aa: CASGHKGQTFSYNEQFF
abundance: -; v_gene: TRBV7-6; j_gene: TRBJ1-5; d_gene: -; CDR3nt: TGTGCCAGCAGCTTAGCTCCCAACTCCAATCAGCCCCAGCATTTT; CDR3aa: CASSLAPNSNQPQHF
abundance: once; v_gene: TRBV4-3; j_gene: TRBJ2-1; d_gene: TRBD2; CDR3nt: TGCGCCAGCAGCCAAAGGAGGACTAGCGGAGACAATGAGCAGTTCTTC; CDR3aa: CASSQRRTSGDNEQFF
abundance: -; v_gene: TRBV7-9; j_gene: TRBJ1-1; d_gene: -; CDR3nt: TGTGCCAGCAGCCCCCCCTTGAACACTGAAGCTTTCTTT; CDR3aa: CASSPPLNTEAFF
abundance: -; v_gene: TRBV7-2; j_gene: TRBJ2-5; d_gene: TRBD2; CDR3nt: TGTGCCAGCAGCTTAGAGGCGGAGGCTAGCGGGAGGGGAGAGACCCAGTACTTC; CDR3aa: CASSLEAEASGRGETQYF
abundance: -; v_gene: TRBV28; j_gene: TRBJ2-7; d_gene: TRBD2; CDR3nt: TGTGCCAGCAGTTACTCGGGCGGGAGGCCCTACGAGCAGTACTTC; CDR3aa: CASSYSGGRPYEQYF
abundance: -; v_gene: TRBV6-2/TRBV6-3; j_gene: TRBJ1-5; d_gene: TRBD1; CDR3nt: TGTGCCAGCAGCTGGGACAGCTATAGCAATCAGCCCCAGCATTTT; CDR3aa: CASSWDSYSNQPQHF
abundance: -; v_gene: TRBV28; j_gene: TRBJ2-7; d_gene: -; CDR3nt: TGTGCCAGCAGTTTGAGGGGGATCTCCTACGAGCAGTACTTC; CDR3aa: CASSLRGISYEQYF
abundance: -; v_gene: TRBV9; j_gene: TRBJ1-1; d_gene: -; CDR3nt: TGTGCCAGCAGCGGCGAAGGGCCTCCTGAAGCTTTCTTT; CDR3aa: CASSGEGPPEAFF
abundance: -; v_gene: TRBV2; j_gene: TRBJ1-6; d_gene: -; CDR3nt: TGTGCCAGCAGTGGAGAGAGCTCCTATAATTCACCCCTCCACTTT; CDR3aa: CASSGESSYNSPLHF
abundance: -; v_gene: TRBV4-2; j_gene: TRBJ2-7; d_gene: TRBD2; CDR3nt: TGTGCCAGCAGCCCCGGACTAGCGGGATTCGACGAGCAGTACTTC; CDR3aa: CASSPGLAGFDEQYF
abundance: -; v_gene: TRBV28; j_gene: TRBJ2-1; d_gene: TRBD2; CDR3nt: TGTGCCAGCAGCCCCTTAAGCGGGGGGCCCTACAATGAGCAGTTCTTC; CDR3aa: CASSPLSGGPYNEQFF
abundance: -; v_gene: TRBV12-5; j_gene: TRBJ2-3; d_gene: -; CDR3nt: TGTGCTAGTGGTTCAACAGGGACCGCGGATACGCAGTATTTT; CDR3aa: CASGSTGTADTQYF
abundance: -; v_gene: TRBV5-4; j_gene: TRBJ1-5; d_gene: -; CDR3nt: TGTGCCAGCAGCTTGGGCCCCGGCAGTCAGCCCCAGCATTTT; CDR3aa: CASSLGPGSQPQHF
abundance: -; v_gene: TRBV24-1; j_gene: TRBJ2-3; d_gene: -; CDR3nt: TGTGCCACCAGTGATCAGTACTTGAGCACAGATACGCAGTATTTT; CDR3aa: CATSDQYLSTDTQYF
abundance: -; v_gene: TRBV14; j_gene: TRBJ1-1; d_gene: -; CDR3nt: TGTGCCAGCAGCCGGCTGACAGGTGGGCGCACTGAAGCTTTCTTT; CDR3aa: CASSRLTGGRTEAFF
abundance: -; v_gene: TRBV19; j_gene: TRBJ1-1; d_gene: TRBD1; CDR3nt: TGTGCCAGTACCCACTCAGACAGGGGAACTGAAGCTTTCTTT; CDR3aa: CASTHSDRGTEAFF
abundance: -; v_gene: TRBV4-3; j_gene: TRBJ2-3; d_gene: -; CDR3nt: TGCGCCAGCAGCCCCTCAGGGGACTTAAGCACAGATACGCAGTATTTT; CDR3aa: CASSPSGDLSTDTQYF
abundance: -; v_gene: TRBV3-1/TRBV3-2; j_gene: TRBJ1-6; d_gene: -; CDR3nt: TGTGCCAGCACCGAGGGGGAACATAATTCACCCCTCCACTTT; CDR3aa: CASTEGEHNSPLHF
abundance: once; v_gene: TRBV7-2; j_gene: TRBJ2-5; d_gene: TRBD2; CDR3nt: TGTGCCAGCAGCGTTTCGACTAGCTACTGGGAGACCCAGTACTTC; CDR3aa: CASSVSTSYWETQYF
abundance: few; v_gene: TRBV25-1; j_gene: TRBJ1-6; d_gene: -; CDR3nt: TGTGCCAGCAGTAGGGGGTATTCACCCCTCCACTTT; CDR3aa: CASSRGYSPLHF
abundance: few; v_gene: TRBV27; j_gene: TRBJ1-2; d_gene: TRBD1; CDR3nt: TGTGCCAGCAGTTTATTTCAGGGGGACTATGGCTACACCTTC; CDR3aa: CASSLFQGDYGYTF
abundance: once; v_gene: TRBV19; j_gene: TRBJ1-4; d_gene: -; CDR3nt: TGTGCCAGCCCACTGCAGGAAAAACTGTTTTTT; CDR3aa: CASPLQEKLFF
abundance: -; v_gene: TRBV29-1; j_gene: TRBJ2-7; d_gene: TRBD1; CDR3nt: TGCAGCGTTGTTGAGAGGGGACAGAGCTCCTACGAGCAGTACTTC; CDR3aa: CSVVERGQSSYEQYF
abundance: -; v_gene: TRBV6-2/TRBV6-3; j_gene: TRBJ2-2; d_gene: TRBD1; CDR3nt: TGTGCCAGCAGTTACCGACAGGGGGTGAACACCGGGGAGCTGTTTTTT; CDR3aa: CASSYRQGVNTGELFF
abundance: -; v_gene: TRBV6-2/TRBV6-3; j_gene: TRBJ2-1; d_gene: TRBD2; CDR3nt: TGTGCCAGCAGTTACGGGACTAGCGGGTATTTTAGCTCCTACAATGAGCAGTTCTTC; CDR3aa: CASSYGTSGYFSSYNEQFF